This T cell receptor beta chain was found in a study of T cell changes during pregnancy in multiple sclerosis. Losses at the gene ends were 0 bases for V and 5 bases for J; bases not matched to a gene: 6. The CDR3 is 16 amino acids. The germline V gene has CDR1 LGHNT and CDR2 FRNRAP. Libraries were prepared by immunoSEQ multiplex PCR; TCRdb keeps only in-frame clonotypes and omits some of them. The data hold some 40,000 clones, with 85% to 95% observed a single time. The chain has TRBV12-5 and TRBJ2-1, with TRBD2 identical over 8 bases. The source of this sequence is a female donor with multiple sclerosis, enrolled in a pregnancy study. Sequencing input: peripheral blood. CDR3 region: CASGLVGGSGNNEQFF. The CDR3 region has the DNA TGTGCTAGTGGTTTGGTAGGCGGTAGCGGGAACAATGAGCAGTTCTTC.